This entry concerns a single T cell receptor (beta chain). The target antigen is unknown. TCRdb analysed the 5' RACE reads with MiXCR anew, one entry per CDR3 protein. The sample lists under 45,000 distinct CDR3 sequences, around 30% occurring once. The memory fraction was CD4+CD45RO+CD25- cells. Looked up from germline, CDR1 is KGHSH and CDR2 is LQKENI. The CDR3 spans 19 residues. V was clipped by 3 bases and J by 0 bases; unmatched bases: 15. General observations from the study: Tumor Treg TCRs overlapped most with tumor naive CD4+ cells. In terms of TCR gene usage, tumor memory CD4+ T cells clustered together with blood and lymph node memory CD4+ cells, as well as with lymph node naive CD4+ cells.

The sequence came from a female donor with breast cancer. The J gene is TRBJ1-1, the V gene TRBV18, with TRBD1 identical over 8 bases. The sequencing input was tumor-infiltrating memory CD4+ T cells sorted from the breast tumor. Subset of the sample: memory CD4+ T cells, CD4+CD45RO+CD25-. The CDR3 DNA follows: TGTGCCAGCTCACCCGCAAAAGAGTTACAGGGGGGAATGAACACTGAAGCTTTCTTT. This encodes CASSPAKELQGGMNTEAFF.